This T cell receptor beta chain was documented in a study of cytomegalovirus exposure and HLA in healthy donors. Study summary: Drawn from HLA-typed donors, 80 million to 100 million unique TCRs were held in an early data release.

60 Vbeta and 13 Jbeta primers were used in PCR. Original analysis: Around 9.9 million shared chains were among the about 80 million unique TCR beta chains that a later analysis counted. Profiling relied on immunoSEQ multiplex PCR, and the TCRdb table lists in-frame clones only, not all of them. For V, J and clone size, that table is used; D and trimming come from the DNA. Counted here are some 130,000 clones, roughly 80% occurring once; the ten biggest clones make up about 11%. To note about this clone: Its antigen is undetermined.

The length of the CDR3 is 17 residues. Germline V gene data show CDR1 as LNHNV and CDR2 as YYDKDF (reference sequence). The V end lost 0 bases, the J end lost 1 base, and 15 bases lay between the germline ends. Study conclusions and caveats: A later analysis associated 16,951 TCR beta sequences with HLA alleles at a 0.05 false discovery rate. Sequencing likely generated an artifact that appeared as a cluster of highly shared sequence variants.

The J gene is TRBJ1-1, the V gene TRBV15; D is unresolved. The sequence derives from a male donor in good health and CMV-seropositive. The sample comprised PBMCs. In DNA, the CDR3 is TGTGCCACCAGCAGAGATATTCATGGATGGGCGAACACTGAAGCTTTCTTT. Translating it yields CATSRDIHGWANTEAFF. Full variable domain (rest looked up from reference TRBV15 and TRBJ1-1): DAMVIQNPRYQVTQFGKPVTLSCSQTLNHNVMYWYQQKSSQAPKLLFHYYDKDFNNEADTPDNFQSRRPNTSFCFLDIRSPGLGDTAMYLCATSRDIHGWANTEAFFGQGTRLTVV.